This TCR beta chain is drawn from a study of human T cells and chemical hapten exposure. This clonotype was seen ten or more times. TCRdb re-called the RACE reads with MiXCR, one entry per CDR3 protein. The sample holds approximately 82,000 distinct CDR3 sequences, about 10% seen once. Described time point: patch test 1, 2 weeks after DPC sensitization. Treatment defined: therapeutic diphenylcyclopropenone sensitization with weekly scalp DPC. V lost 3 bases to trimming and J lost 7 bases; unmatched junction nucleotides: 8. This CDR3 has 14 residues. CDR1 SQVTM and CDR2 ANQGSEA come from the germline V gene.

This sequence joins TRBV29-1 and TRBJ2-3; 9 bases agree with TRBD1. This sequence was found in a man aged 35 to 55 with alopecia areata. Some clones in this sample may be carry-over from other donors' samples. The sequencing here drew on whole blood, taken in connection with sensitization to the hapten diphenylcyclopropenone (DPC). The CDR3: CSVEGQGIVNTQYF. The CDR3 DNA reads TGCAGCGTTGAGGGACAGGGTATAGTTAATACGCAGTATTTT.